Each of the 7 T cell receptor beta chains below was sequenced from the same sample in a study of cytomegalovirus exposure and HLA in healthy donors. This PCR relied on a set of 60 Vbeta primers and 13 Jbeta primers. Sequencing used immunoSEQ multiplex PCR; TCRdb keeps in-frame clones, though not all of them. The sample records around 130,000 clones, around 80% being singletons. Sequenced sample: PBMCs. The receptors shown here come from a man aged 30 to 45 in good health and CMV-seronegative.

The V gene is TRBV7-9, the J gene TRBJ1-3; 10 bases map to TRBD1. Germline values: CDR1 SEHNR, CDR2 FQNEAQ (reference sequence). V was pared by 4 bases and J by 0 bases, with 3 bases of the junction left unmatched. The CDR3 totals 16 residues. CDR3 amino acids: CASSSGQGVSGNTIYF. The DNA for the CDR3 is TGTGCCAGCAGCTCAGGACAGGGGGTCTCTGGAAACACCATATATTTT.

The chain uses TRBV29-1 and TRBJ2-5; D is possibly TRBD1 (6 bases). V was shortened by 4 bases and J by 13 bases, with 19 bases between the two germline ends. The CDR3 has 12 amino acids. Germline V lookup: CDR1 SQVTM, CDR2 ANQGSEA. DNA of the CDR3: TGCAGCGTTGCTATTATCGGGGACATTCCGTACTTC. Its translation: CSVAIIGDIPYF.

The V and J genes are TRBV7-2 and TRBJ2-2; 9 nucleotides agree with TRBD2. Per the germline V gene, CDR1 is SGHTA and CDR2 is FQGNSA. V trimming: 3 bases; J trimming: 6 bases; junction bases outside the gene matches: 5. This CDR3 has 15 amino acids. In nucleotides, the CDR3 is TGTGCCAGCAGCTTCTTAGCGGGAGTACCCGGGGAGCTGTTTTTT. Protein product: CASSFLAGVPGELFF.

V is TRBV28 and J is TRBJ2-7; the match to TRBD1 covers 9 bases. The germline CDR1 and CDR2 sequences are MDHEN and SYDVKM. The CDR3 runs 12 residues. V dropped 2 bases and J dropped 7; count of bases not matched to a gene: 0. CDR3 coding DNA: TGTGCCAGCAGTTTAGGGACAGGGGAGCAGTACTTC. Its translation is CASSLGTGEQYF.

The V gene is TRBV28, the J gene TRBJ1-3; D perhaps matches TRBD1 (6 bases). The CDR3 has 14 residues. Germline CDR1 is MDHEN and CDR2 is SYDVKM. Trimming stripped 5 bases from V and 3 bases from J, with 11 bases between. CDR3 amino acids: CASSPTGIGNTIYF. In nucleotides, the CDR3 is TGTGCCAGCAGTCCTACAGGGATTGGAAACACCATATATTTT.

The table lists this clone with a count of one. The rearrangement links TRBV6-1 to TRBJ1-5; TRBD1 matches at 7 bases. The germline V gene encodes CDR1 MNHNS and CDR2 SASEGT. The CDR3 spans 15 residues. Trimming removed 4 bases from V and 1 base from J; junction bases left unmatched: 4. CDR3 coding DNA: TGTGCCAGCAGTGGACAGGGTCGGAGCAATCAGCCCCAGCATTTT. Translated, it gives CASSGQGRSNQPQHF.

V and J are TRBV5-1 and TRBJ2-7; D uncertain. Germline V CDR1 and CDR2: SGHRS, YFSETQ. The CDR3 is 14 amino acids. Between the trimmed V and J ends, which lost 0 bases and 3 bases, there was a span of 10 bases. The CDR3 spells CASSLEWPYYEQYF. CDR3 DNA: TGCGCCAGCAGCTTGGAGTGGCCATACTACGAGCAGTACTTC.